Below are 25 T cell receptor beta chains sequenced from a single sample in a study of blood T cells in healthy people across ages (dated by TCRdb to the mid-2010s). Receptors were amplified or captured by 5' RACE. TCRdb lists the instrument as Illumina HiSeq 2500. A second PCR of about 7 to 12 cycles was performed with a sample-barcoded 5' primer and a J-beta primer mix. The public reads were quality trimmed at Q25 with fastp and then assembled into clones with MiXCR by TCRdb, keeping productive beta chains. All rows with the same CDR3 protein become a single entry with the most common DNA and genes. The sample table records fewer than 750,000 distinct CDR3 sequences; roughly 43% of these occur just once. The ten largest clones capture approximately 25% of the sample. The sample comprised blood. The receptor set was obtained from an elderly man in good health.

This clonotype occurred a few times. The chain employs TRBV20-1 and TRBJ1-2; weak D call: TRBD1 (5 bases). Germline-derived CDR1 and CDR2 are DFQATT and SNEGSKA (reference sequence). The CDR3 has 13 residues. With 3 bases removed from V and 5 bases from J, the gap between germline ends came to 13 bases. The CDR3 DNA reads as TGCAGTGCTAGCTCGGGGCTTGGGTATGGCTACACCTTC. This sequence encodes CSASSGLGYGYTF.

The V gene is TRBV7-2, the J gene TRBJ1-6; D gene unclear. The CDR3 runs to 15 residues. V shed 5 bases and J shed 7 bases, with 15 bases lying between them. CDR1 and CDR2 (germline): SGHTA, FQGNSA. CDR3 in amino acids: CASSLSGPSNSPLHF. CDR3 DNA sequence: TGTGCCAGCAGCCTGAGCGGGCCTTCGAATTCACCCCTCCACTTT.

This clonotype was picked up many times. The J gene is TRBJ2-5, the V gene TRBV6-6; D not certain. V dropped 7 bases and J dropped 2 bases, with 11 bases sitting between them. The CDR3 extends over 13 amino acids. The germline gives CDR1 MNHNY, CDR2 SVGAGI (reference sequence). CDR3 nucleotide sequence: TGTGCCAGCACCAACTTGGGGCAAGAGACCCAGTACTTC. Amino acids: CASTNLGQETQYF.

The chain is built from TRBV7-9 and TRBJ2-3; D ambiguous. From germline, CDR1 is SEHNR and CDR2 FQNEAQ (reference sequence). The CDR3 loop spans 15 amino acids. V dropped 4 bases and J dropped 0 bases, with 11 bases sitting between them. The CDR3, as DNA: TGTGCCAGCAGCTCCCACTCCGCTAGCACAGATACGCAGTATTTT. This codes for CASSSHSASTDTQYF.

This clonotype was recorded a few times. J is TRBJ2-1 and V is TRBV29-1, with D maybe TRBD2 (6 bases). This CDR3 spans 12 amino acids. Germline V gives CDR1 SQVTM, CDR2 ANQGSEA. V was pared by 7 bases and J by 9 bases, with 16 bases between. The CDR3 DNA reads as TGCAGCGGGCTACGGGAGAGGGGTGAGCAGTTCTTC. It yields the protein CSGLRERGEQFF.

A few counts support this clonotype. This rearrangement joins TRBV6-5 to TRBJ1-2, with 7 bases lining up with TRBD1. The CDR3 loop spans 14 amino acids. Germline trimming cut 5 bases from V and 4 bases from J; bases unmatched to any gene: 7. Germline V gene lookup returns CDR1 MNHEY and CDR2 SVGAGI. CDR3 sequence: CASSGGQSTYGYTF. As DNA, the CDR3 is TGTGCCAGCAGTGGGGGACAGTCGACCTATGGCTACACCTTC.

The V call is TRBV20-1, the J call TRBJ2-7; a weak D match, TRBD2 (5 bases). The DNA end favors TRBJ2-5, so the J call may be wrong. In germline, CDR1 is DFQATT, CDR2 SNEGSKA (reference sequence). The CDR3 length is 14 residues. The chain's CDR3 is CSARANVGVETQYF. The DNA of the CDR3 is TGCAGTGCTAGAGCAAATGTCGGGGTGGAGACCCAGTACTTC.

V usage is TRBV20-1 and J usage is TRBJ1-6; possible D gene TRBD1, 6 bases. There are 17 residues in the CDR3. With 3 bases removed from V and 4 bases from J, the gap between germline ends came to 19 bases. Germline CDR1 is DFQATT and CDR2 is SNEGSKA (reference sequence). CDR3: CSASLPRAGDYNSPLHF. The CDR3 nucleotides are TGCAGTGCTAGTCTACCCCGGGCAGGGGATTATAATTCACCCCTCCACTTT.

This clonotype was counted once. V usage is TRBV7-2 and J usage is TRBJ2-3, with 14 nucleotides matching TRBD2. With 6 bases clipped from V and 4 bases from J, the junction kept 15 bases outside the gene matches. The V gene's germline CDR1 is SGHTA and CDR2 FQGNSA. The CDR3 runs 19 residues. The chain's CDR3 is CASRPRQRLAGGLADTQYF. CDR3 DNA sequence: TGTGCCAGCAGACCTCGGCAGCGACTAGCGGGGGGGCTAGCAGATACGCAGTATTTT.

The chain carries TRBV5-1 and TRBJ2-5; no clear D. The CDR3 runs 11 residues. CDR1 and CDR2 from the germline V gene are SGHRS and YFSETQ. Trimming took 7 bases from V and 1 from J, leaving 5 bases between them. The chain's CDR3 is CASGPQETQYF. In nucleotides, the CDR3 is TGCGCCAGCGGCCCCCAAGAGACCCAGTACTTC.

The chain recombines TRBV19 with TRBJ1-2, with D unclear. Germline CDR1 LNHDA, CDR2 SQIVND (reference sequence). The V end was cut by 3 bases, the J end by 4 bases, with 3 bases between. The CDR3 has 11 amino acids. The chain's CDR3 is CASSIAYGYTF. The CDR3 DNA follows: TGTGCCAGTAGTATCGCCTATGGCTACACCTTC.

On this clonotype: A much bigger clone sits one base away, suggesting this may be a read error. The chain joins TRBV21-1 to TRBJ2-1; TRBD2, the table's D call, lacks a check against the DNA. TRBV21-1 is recorded as a pseudogene. CDR3 length: 17 amino acids. Here the CDR3 DNA reads TGTGCCAGCAGCAAAGTCCCGTTGGTCAAGACTTACAATGAGCAGTTCTTC. It is translated as CASSKVPLVKTYNEQFF.

CDR3 loop: CASSLRATGYEQYF. The CDR3 DNA sequence: TGTGCCAGCAGCTTACGGGCTACCGGGTACGAGCAGTACTTC. V is TRBV7-2 and J is TRBJ2-7; D is uncertain. V was pared by 2 bases and J by 4 bases, with 12 bases between. The CDR3 has 14 residues. CDR1 is SGHTA and CDR2 is FQGNSA in the germline V gene. Filled out from reference TRBV7-2 and TRBJ2-7, the complete variable domain reads GAGVSQSPSNKVTEKGKDVELRCDPISGHTALYWYRQSLGQGLEFLIYFQGNSAPDKSGLPSDRFSAERTGGSVSTLTIQRTQQEDSAVYLCASSLRATGYEQYFGPGTRLTVT.

This chain joins TRBV9 and TRBJ2-1; 7 nucleotides agree with TRBD2. The J call is uncertain, as TRBJ2-7 better fits the DNA end. Germline values: CDR1 SGDLS, CDR2 YYNGEE. The CDR3 has 15 amino acids. CDR3 bases: TGTGCCAGCAGCGTAGCTGAGCGGGGTCCCTGCGAGCAGTACTTC. Amino acids: CASSVAERGPCEQYF.

The CDR3 DNA is TGTGCCAGCAGCAAGAGGGGTACTAATGAAAAACTGTTTTTT. It encodes CASSKRGTNEKLFF. The chain recombines TRBV7-9 with TRBJ1-4; D is possibly TRBD1 (5 bases). From germline, CDR1 is SEHNR and CDR2 FQNEAQ (reference sequence). This CDR3 has 14 amino acids. V was trimmed by 5 bases and J by 2 bases, leaving 9 bases between them.

The chain carries TRBV20-1 and TRBJ2-5; D is unclear. Germline CDR1 DFQATT, CDR2 SNEGSKA (reference sequence). The V and J ends lost 3 bases and 2 bases respectively, with 7 bases between them. This CDR3 spans 12 amino acids. CDR3 residues: CSARVRQETQYF. CDR3 nucleotides: TGCAGTGCTAGGGTCCGTCAAGAGACCCAGTACTTC.

The table lists this clonotype with a count of one. The chain uses TRBV10-3 and TRBJ2-5, with 9 positions matching TRBD1. Germline trimming cut 4 bases from V and 11 bases from J; bases unmatched to any gene: 17. The length of the CDR3 is 16 residues. CDR1 ENHRY and CDR2 SYGVKD come from the germline V gene. The CDR3: CAISGLGTGLLPGQYF. CDR3 nucleotide sequence: TGTGCCATCAGTGGTCTAGGGACAGGGTTACTCCCCGGGCAGTACTTC.

The V call is TRBV28, the J call TRBJ2-3, with D perhaps given as TRBD1 or TRBD2 (5 bases each). Germline CDR1 MDHEN, CDR2 SYDVKM. Between the trimmed V and J ends, which lost 6 bases and 4 bases, there was a span of 17 bases. This CDR3 is 15 amino acids long. The CDR3 loop reads CASRPGGRRPDTQYF. The CDR3 DNA is TGTGCCAGCAGACCTGGGGGAAGGAGGCCAGATACGCAGTATTTT.

This chain joins TRBV7-2 and TRBJ2-1; D is ambiguous. V dropped 1 base and J dropped 4 bases, with 8 bases sitting between them. This CDR3 comprises 14 residues. Per germline, CDR1 SGHTA and CDR2 FQGNSA. The CDR3 is CASSLDLPYNEQFF. The CDR3 DNA sequence: TGTGCCAGCAGCTTAGATTTACCTTACAATGAGCAGTTCTTC.

The rearrangement links TRBV10-1 to TRBJ2-3; 12 bases agree with TRBD2. Germline CDR1 WNHNN, CDR2 SYGVQD (reference sequence). J gave up 6 bases and V 4 bases, and 5 bases lay outside the gene matches. The CDR3 has 15 amino acids. The DNA of the CDR3 is TGCGCCAGCAGTGTTTCGACTAGCGGGGGCGATACGCAGTATTTT. Encoded protein: CASSVSTSGGDTQYF.

The chain employs TRBV3-1 and TRBJ1-2; 8 nucleotides agree with TRBD1. The ends lost 4 bases at V and 2 bases at J; junction bases unmatched: 6. CDR3 length equals 15 residues. Germline loops: CDR1 LGHDT, CDR2 YNNKEL (reference sequence). The CDR3 protein is CASSRGQGGNYGYTF. CDR3 in DNA: TGTGCCAGCAGCCGCGGACAGGGTGGGAACTATGGCTACACCTTC. Full variable domain (outside the CDR3, taken from reference TRBV3-1 and TRBJ1-2): DTAVSQTPKYLVTQMGNDKSIKCEQNLGHDTMYWYKQDSKKFLKIMFSYNNKELIINETVPNRFSPKSPDKAHLNLHINSLELGDSAVYFCASSRGQGGNYGYTFGSGTRLTVV.

The rearrangement joins TRBV4-1 to TRBJ1-1, with a weak D call TRBD1 (5 bases). Germline-derived CDR1 and CDR2 are MGHRA and YSYEKL. The CDR3 has 14 amino acids. V was clipped by 4 bases and J by 4 bases, with 13 bases between them. CDR3 amino acids: CASSLQIQGTEAFF. The CDR3 nucleotides read TGCGCCAGCAGCCTCCAAATCCAGGGCACTGAAGCTTTCTTT.

As regards this clonotype: Germline is not matched at one junction end, which may reflect a read error. V gene TRBV11-2 combines with J gene TRBJ2-5; D may be TRBD1 (5 bases). Looked up from germline, CDR1 is SGHAT and CDR2 is FQNNGV. The CDR3 has 15 amino acids. The CDR3 loop reads CASSLGRMGHNEQYF. The CDR3 DNA follows: TGCGCCAGCAGCTTGGGCAGAATGGGGCACAATGAGCAGTACTTC.

The J gene is TRBJ2-4, the V gene TRBV20-1; a possible D gene is TRBD2 (6 bases). The CDR3 covers 11 residues. Germline assignment: CDR1 DFQATT and CDR2 SNEGSKA (reference sequence). V was pared by 3 bases and J by 13 bases, with 13 bases between. CDR3 bases: TGCAGTGCTAGTGGGGGGACCCAGCAGTACTTC. It encodes CSASGGTQQYF.

The gene calls are TRBV6-2 or TRBV6-3 and TRBJ2-5; TRBD2 matches 10 bases. The germline gives CDR1 MNHEY, CDR2 SVGEGT. The CDR3 spans 15 residues. Trimming removed 2 bases from V and 2 bases from J; junction bases left unmatched: 2. In DNA form, the CDR3 reads TGTGCCAGCAGTTACGCTAGCGGGGGACAAGAGACCCAGTACTTC. Protein: CASSYASGGQETQYF.